These T cell receptor beta chains were read from a single sample in a study of T-cell reconstitution after alpha-beta-depleted transplantation in children. Via MiXCR, TCRdb re-called the PCR reads, giving one row per CDR3 protein. The sample has hundreds of thousands of distinct CDR3 sequences, approximately 12% seen once; the top ten hold about 2%. The source material was PBMCs, mostly from graft donor cells, sampled 360 days after TCRalphabeta/CD19-depleted stem cell transplant. These TCRs come from a male patient under 18 who had a stem cell transplant for acute myeloid leukemia, so the T cells may come from the graft donor. The CDR3 runs from the conserved cysteine through the conserved F or W. The order of the fields is clone size, D gene, J gene, CDR3 length, V gene, CDR3 protein, CDR3 DNA. The D gene is left open where the match is weak. Size is stated for part of the rows, as once, few or many counts, or as a class when the clone is expanded.

>many|-|TRBJ1-3|16|TRBV12-3/TRBV12-4
CASSLRESPGGNTIYF
TGTGCCAGCAGTTTACGGGAGTCTCCAGGTGGAAACACCATATATTTT
>few|TRBD2|TRBJ2-1|15|TRBV2
CASGGRVAGYNEQFF
TGTGCCAGCGGAGGTAGGGTAGCGGGCTACAATGAGCAGTTCTTC
>few|-|TRBJ2-7|14|TRBV9
CASSGLDYSYEQYF
TGTGCCAGCAGCGGACTGGACTACTCCTACGAGCAGTACTTC
>-|TRBD2|TRBJ2-3|16|TRBV10-3
CAITGLAGSPGDTQYF
TGTGCCATCACCGGACTAGCGGGCTCCCCGGGAGATACGCAGTATTTT
>-|-|TRBJ2-7|16|TRBV12-3/TRBV12-4
CASSSIWPLVVYEQYF
TGTGCCAGCAGTTCTATATGGCCATTAGTGGTCTACGAGCAGTACTTC
>once|TRBD2|TRBJ2-1|18|TRBV5-1
CASSLAREREKLYNEQFF
TGCGCCAGCAGCTTGGCCAGGGAGCGGGAGAAACTATACAATGAGCAGTTCTTC
>many|TRBD1|TRBJ2-6|18|TRBV7-2
CASSGTGTVYSGANVLTF
TGTGCCAGCAGCGGTACCGGGACAGTTTACTCTGGGGCCAACGTCCTGACTTTC
>few|-|TRBJ2-5|16|TRBV5-1
CASSLVQTLGWKTQYF
TGCGCCAGCAGCTTGGTACAGACCTTAGGGTGGAAGACCCAGTACTTC
>-|TRBD2|TRBJ2-1|16|TRBV20-1
CSARVASGGSYNEQFF
TGCAGTGCTAGAGTGGCTAGCGGGGGCTCCTACAATGAGCAGTTCTTC
>few|-|TRBJ2-3|16|TRBV7-9
CASSLVPGGRTDTQYF
TGTGCCAGCAGCTTAGTTCCCGGAGGTCGCACAGATACGCAGTATTTT
>many|-|TRBJ2-3|15|TRBV20-1
CSARAGTPGTDTQYF
TGCAGTGCTAGAGCCGGGACGCCGGGCACAGATACGCAGTATTTT
>-|-|TRBJ2-2|16|TRBV6-5
CASSYSKVLNTGELFF
TGTGCCAGCAGTTACTCGAAAGTTCTGAACACCGGGGAGCTGTTTTTT
>-|-|TRBJ2-7|14|TRBV11-2
CASSLGSGDYEQYF
TGTGCCAGCAGCTTAGGGTCGGGGGACTACGAGCAGTACTTC
>-|TRBD2|TRBJ2-1|18|TRBV7-3
CASSLPQVAGGNYNEQFF
TGTGCCAGCAGCTTACCTCAAGTAGCGGGAGGGAACTACAATGAGCAGTTCTTC
>-|TRBD2|TRBJ2-3|16|TRBV11-1
CASSLKPSGVVGAQYF
TGTGCCAGCAGCTTAAAGCCTAGCGGAGTTGTCGGAGCGCAGTATTTT
>many|TRBD1|TRBJ2-1|14|TRBV5-1
CASSPGTGRNEQFF
TGCGCCAGCAGCCCGGGGACAGGGAGGAATGAGCAGTTCTTC